This TCR beta chain was captured by sequencing in a study of blood T cell repertoires in COVID-19 (dated by TCRdb to the early 2020s). In the study overall: Collaborator samples came from the United States, Italy and Spain and covered acute and convalescent phases of COVID-19. The repertoires were made available in a free public database intended to serve as a resource for research on the immune response to SARS-CoV-2. The samples were drawn from the first 160 participants of the ongoing ImmuneRACE study and from 950 to 1,500 subjects provided by 6 global collaborators. The material from the prospective study consisted of cDNA or gDNA derived from T cells, B-cell-depleted T cells, or PBMCs. Where HLA class I and class II types were available, the types were taken from metadata supplied by the sample provider, not from assay-based typing. The dataset comprised deeply sampled blood TCRbeta repertoires from subjects exposed to, actively infected with, or recovered from COVID-19. Nearly every sample came with metadata listing a de-identified subject ID, COVID-19 status, age in years and sex.

TCRbeta CDR3 regions were amplified from genomic DNA using the immunoSEQ Assay, a bias-controlled multiplex PCR. The authors' pipeline ran thus. Nucleated cell counts per sample were estimated from amplification of reference gene primers within the assay. Sequence reads were collapsed and filtered to measure the absolute abundance of every unique TCRbeta CDR3 rearrangement. For each sample, productive Simpson clonality was calculated as the square root of Simpson's diversity index across productive rearrangements. Held by TCRdb, this immuneACCESS table contains in-frame sequences only and omits some clones. Under half of the omission traces to an unresolved V gene where checked; the cause of the rest is unknown. V and J calls and clone size are given by that table; D and trimming were obtained from the DNA. The sample data list 55,000 to 75,000 clones, and around 77% of these were observed just once. The ten largest clones represent about a fifth of the sample.

Points the paper makes about the study in general: The amount of clinical and demographic metadata varied by source and participant and was provided uncurated.

The collaborating institutions used their own protocols to collect whole blood in K2EDTA tubes. For TCRbeta analysis, collaborators shipped samples as frozen whole blood, isolated PBMCs, or DNA extracted from either of those sample types. With regard to this clone: Its antigen has not been determined. No quality values exist for individual bases; no much larger clone is one base distant.

Deletion took 7 bases off V and 0 bases off J, with a span of 13 bases between the germline ends. From the germline V gene, CDR1 is SGHTA and CDR2 is FQGNSA. The CDR3, cysteine through phenylalanine, is 15 amino acids long. The sequence is cut down to CDR3 DNA, 45 bases in frame from base 1. Sequencing was carried out using peripheral blood. The clonotype was recovered from a man of 80 years or more with active or convalescent COVID-19. Recombination linked TRBV7-2 to TRBJ2-1, with TRBD2 perhaps the D gene, on 5 matching bases. The nucleotide sequence is TGTGCCAGCACCTATAGTAGCGACTCCTACAATGAGCAGTTCTTC. Its translation reads: CASTYSSDSYNEQFF.